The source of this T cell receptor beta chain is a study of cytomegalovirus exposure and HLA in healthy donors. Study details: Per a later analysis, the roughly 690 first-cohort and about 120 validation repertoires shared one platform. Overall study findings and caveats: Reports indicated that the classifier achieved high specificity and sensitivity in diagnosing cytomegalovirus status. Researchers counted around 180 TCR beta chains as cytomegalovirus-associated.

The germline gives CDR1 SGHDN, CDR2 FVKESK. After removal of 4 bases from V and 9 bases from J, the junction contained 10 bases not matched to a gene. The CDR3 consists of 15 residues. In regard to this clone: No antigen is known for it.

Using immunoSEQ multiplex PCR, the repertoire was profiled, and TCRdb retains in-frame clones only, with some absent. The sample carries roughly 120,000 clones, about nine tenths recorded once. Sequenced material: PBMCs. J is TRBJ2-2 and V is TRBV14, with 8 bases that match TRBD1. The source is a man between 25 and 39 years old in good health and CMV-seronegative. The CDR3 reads CASSLTGATGRELFF. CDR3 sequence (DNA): TGTGCCAGCAGCCTGACAGGGGCCACCGGTAGGGAGCTGTTTTTT.